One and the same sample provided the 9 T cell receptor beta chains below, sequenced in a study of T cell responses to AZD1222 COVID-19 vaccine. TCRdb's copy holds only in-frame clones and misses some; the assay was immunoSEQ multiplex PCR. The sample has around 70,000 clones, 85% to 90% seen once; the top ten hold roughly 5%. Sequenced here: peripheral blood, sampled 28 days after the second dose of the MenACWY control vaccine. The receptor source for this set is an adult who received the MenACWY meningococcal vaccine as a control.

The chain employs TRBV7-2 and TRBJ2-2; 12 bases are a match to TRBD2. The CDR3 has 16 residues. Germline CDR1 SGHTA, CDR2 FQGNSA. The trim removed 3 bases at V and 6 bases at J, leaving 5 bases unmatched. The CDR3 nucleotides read TGTGCCAGCAGCTTCACTAGCGGGGGGCTTTCCGGGGAGCTGTTTTTT. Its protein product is CASSFTSGGLSGELFF.

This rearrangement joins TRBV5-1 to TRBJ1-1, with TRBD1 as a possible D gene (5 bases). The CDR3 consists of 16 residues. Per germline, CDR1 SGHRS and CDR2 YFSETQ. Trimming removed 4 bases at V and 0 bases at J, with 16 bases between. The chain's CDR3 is CASSGTQDTMNTEAFF. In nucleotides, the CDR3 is TGCGCCAGCAGCGGAACCCAGGACACTATGAACACTGAAGCTTTCTTT.

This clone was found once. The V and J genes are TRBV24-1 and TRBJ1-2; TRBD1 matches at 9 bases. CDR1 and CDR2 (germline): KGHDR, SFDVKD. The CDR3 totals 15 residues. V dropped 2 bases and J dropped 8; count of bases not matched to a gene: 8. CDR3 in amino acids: CATSDSVDRGEGYTF. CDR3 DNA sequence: TGTGCCACCAGTGATTCTGTGGACAGGGGCGAGGGCTACACCTTC.

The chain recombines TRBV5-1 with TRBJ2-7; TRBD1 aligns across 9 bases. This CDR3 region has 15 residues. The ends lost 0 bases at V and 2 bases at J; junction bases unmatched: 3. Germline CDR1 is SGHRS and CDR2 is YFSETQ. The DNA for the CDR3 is TGCGCCAGCAGCTTGGGGGACAGGGTGACCTACGAGCAGTACTTC. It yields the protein CASSLGDRVTYEQYF.

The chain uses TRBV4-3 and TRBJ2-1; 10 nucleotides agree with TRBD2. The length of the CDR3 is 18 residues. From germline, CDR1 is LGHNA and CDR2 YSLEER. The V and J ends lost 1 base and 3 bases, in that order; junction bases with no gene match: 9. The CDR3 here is CASSQAPSGGGFYNEQFF. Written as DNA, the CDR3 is TGCGCCAGCAGCCAAGCCCCTAGCGGGGGTGGATTCTACAATGAGCAGTTCTTC.

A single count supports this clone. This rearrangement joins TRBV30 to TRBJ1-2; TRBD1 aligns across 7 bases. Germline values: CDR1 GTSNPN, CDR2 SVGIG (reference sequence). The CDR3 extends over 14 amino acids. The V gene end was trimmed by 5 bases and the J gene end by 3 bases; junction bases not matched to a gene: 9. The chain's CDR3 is CAWLPKGADYGYTF. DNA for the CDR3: TGTGCCTGGCTCCCAAAGGGGGCCGACTATGGCTACACCTTC.

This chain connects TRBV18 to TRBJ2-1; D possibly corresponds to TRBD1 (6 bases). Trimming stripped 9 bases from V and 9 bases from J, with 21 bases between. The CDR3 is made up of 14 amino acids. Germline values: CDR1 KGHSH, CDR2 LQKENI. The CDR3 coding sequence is TGTGCCAGTACTACCAGGGGTCGGATGGGTGAGCAGTTCTTC. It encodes CASTTRGRMGEQFF.

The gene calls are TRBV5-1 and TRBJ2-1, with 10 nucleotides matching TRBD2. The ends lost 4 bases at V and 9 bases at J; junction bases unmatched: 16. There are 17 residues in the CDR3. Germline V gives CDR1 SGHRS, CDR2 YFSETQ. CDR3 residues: CASSEGLASGGDGEQFF. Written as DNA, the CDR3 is TGCGCCAGCAGCGAAGGCCTGGCGAGCGGGGGGGACGGTGAGCAGTTCTTC.

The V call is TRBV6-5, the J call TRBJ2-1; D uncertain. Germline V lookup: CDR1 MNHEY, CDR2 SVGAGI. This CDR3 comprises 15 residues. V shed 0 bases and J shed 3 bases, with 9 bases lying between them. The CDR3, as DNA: TGTGCCAGCAGTTACTCGCGCAGCCTCTACAATGAGCAGTTCTTC. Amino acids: CASSYSRSLYNEQFF.